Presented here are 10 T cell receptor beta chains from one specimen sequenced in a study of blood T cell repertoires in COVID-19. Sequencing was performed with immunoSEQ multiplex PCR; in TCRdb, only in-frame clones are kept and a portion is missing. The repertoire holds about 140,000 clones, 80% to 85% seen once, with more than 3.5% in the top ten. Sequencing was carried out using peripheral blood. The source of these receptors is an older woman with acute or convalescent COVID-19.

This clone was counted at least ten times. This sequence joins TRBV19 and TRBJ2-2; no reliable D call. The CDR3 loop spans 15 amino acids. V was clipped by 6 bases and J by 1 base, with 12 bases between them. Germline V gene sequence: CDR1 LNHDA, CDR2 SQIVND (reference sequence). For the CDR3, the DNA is TGTGCCAGTAGGCCCCTAACAGAGAACACCGGGGAGCTGTTTTTT. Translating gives CASRPLTENTGELFF.

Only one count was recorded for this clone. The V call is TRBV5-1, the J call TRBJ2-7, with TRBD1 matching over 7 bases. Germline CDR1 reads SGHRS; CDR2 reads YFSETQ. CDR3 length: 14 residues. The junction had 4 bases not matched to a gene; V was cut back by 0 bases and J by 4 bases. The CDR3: CASSLGAGGYEQYF. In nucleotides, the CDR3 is TGCGCCAGCAGCTTGGGGGCAGGGGGATACGAGCAGTACTTC. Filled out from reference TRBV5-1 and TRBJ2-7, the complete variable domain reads KAGVTQTPRYLIKTRGQQVTLSCSPISGHRSVSWYQQTPGQGLQFLFEYFSETQRNKGNFPGRFSGRQFSNSRSEMNVSTLELGDSALYLCASSLGAGGYEQYFGPGTRLTVT.

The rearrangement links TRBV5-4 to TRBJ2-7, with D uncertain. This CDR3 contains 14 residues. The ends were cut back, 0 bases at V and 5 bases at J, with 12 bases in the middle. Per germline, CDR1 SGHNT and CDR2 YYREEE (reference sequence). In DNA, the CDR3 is TGTGCCAGCAGCTTGGGACACAGCCTGGACGAGCAGTACTTC. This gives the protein CASSLGHSLDEQYF.

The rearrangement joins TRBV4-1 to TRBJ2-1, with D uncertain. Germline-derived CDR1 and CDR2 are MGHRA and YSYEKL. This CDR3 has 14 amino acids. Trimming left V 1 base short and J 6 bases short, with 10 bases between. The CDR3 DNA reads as TGCGCCAGCAGCCAAGGGATCCCTAGCAATGAGCAGTTCTTC. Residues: CASSQGIPSNEQFF.

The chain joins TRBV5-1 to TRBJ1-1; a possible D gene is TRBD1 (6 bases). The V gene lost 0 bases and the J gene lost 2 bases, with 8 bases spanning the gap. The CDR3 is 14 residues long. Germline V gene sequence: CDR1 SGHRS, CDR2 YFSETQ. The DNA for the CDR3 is TGCGCCAGCAGCTTGGGACAGGACAACACTGAAGCTTTCTTT. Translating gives CASSLGQDNTEAFF.

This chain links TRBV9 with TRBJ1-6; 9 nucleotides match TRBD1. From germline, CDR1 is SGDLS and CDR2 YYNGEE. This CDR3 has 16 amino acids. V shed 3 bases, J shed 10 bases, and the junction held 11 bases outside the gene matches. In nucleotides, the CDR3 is TGTGCCAGCAGCGAGGGGGCGGGACAGGGCGGATCACCCCTCCACTTT. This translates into CASSEGAGQGGSPLHF.

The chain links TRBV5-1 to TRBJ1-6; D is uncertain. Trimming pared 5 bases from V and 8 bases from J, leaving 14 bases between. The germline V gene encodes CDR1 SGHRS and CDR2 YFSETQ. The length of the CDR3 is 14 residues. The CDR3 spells CASSFPGVYSPLHF. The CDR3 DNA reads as TGCGCCAGCAGTTTCCCGGGAGTCTATTCACCCCTCCACTTT.

The CDR3 protein is CASSLAGSHGYTF. The CDR3 DNA follows: TGCGCCAGCAGCTTGGCGGGGAGCCATGGCTACACCTTC. The chain employs TRBV5-1 and TRBJ1-2; no firm D call. The CDR3 sequence is 13 residues long. Trimming took off 0 bases at V and 6 bases at J, with 9 bases between the two ends. Looked up from germline, CDR1 is SGHRS and CDR2 is YFSETQ.

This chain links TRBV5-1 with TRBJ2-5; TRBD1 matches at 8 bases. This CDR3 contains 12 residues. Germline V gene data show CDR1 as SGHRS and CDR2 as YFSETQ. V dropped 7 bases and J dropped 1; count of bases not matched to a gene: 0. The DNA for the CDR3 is TGCGCCAGCGGGACAGGCCAAGAGACCCAGTACTTC. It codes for CASGTGQETQYF. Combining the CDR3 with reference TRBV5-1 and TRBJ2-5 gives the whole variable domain KAGVTQTPRYLIKTRGQQVTLSCSPISGHRSVSWYQQTPGQGLQFLFEYFSETQRNKGNFPGRFSGRQFSNSRSEMNVSTLELGDSALYLCASGTGQETQYFGPGTRLLVL.

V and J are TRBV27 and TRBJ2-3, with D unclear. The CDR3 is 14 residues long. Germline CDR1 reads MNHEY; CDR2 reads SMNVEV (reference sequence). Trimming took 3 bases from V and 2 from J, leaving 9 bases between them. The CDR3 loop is CASSFLVNTDTQYF. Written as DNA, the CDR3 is TGTGCCAGCAGTTTTCTCGTAAACACAGATACGCAGTATTTT.